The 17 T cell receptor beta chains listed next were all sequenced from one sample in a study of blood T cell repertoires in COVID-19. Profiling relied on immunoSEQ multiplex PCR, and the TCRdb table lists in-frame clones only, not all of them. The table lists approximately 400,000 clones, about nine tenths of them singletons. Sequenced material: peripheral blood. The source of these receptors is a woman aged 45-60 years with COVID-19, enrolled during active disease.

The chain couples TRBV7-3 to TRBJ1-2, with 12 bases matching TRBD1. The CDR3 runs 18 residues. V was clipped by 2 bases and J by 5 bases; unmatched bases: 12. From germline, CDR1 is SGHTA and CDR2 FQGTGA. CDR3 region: CASSLRSGQGARRYGYTF. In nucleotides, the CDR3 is TGTGCCAGCAGCTTACGCTCGGGACAGGGGGCGCGAAGGTATGGCTACACCTTC.

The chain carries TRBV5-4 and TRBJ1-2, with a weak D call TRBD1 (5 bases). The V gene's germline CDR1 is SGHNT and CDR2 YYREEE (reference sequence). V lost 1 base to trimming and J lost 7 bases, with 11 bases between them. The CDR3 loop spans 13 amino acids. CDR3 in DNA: TGTGCCAGCAGCTTGACCCAGGGCCCTGGCTACACCTTC. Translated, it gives CASSLTQGPGYTF.

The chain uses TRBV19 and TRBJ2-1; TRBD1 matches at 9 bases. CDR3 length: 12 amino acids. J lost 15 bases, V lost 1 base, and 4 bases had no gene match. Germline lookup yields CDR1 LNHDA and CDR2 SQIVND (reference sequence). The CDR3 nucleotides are TGTGCCAGTAGTATAGTTGGGGACAGGGTGTTCTTC. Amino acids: CASSIVGDRVFF.

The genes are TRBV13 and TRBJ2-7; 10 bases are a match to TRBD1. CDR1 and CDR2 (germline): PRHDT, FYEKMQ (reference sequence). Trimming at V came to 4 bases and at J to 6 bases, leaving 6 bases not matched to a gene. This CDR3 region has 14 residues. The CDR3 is CASSSPGQGSEQYF. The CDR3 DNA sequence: TGTGCCAGCAGCTCGCCGGGACAGGGGTCCGAGCAGTACTTC.

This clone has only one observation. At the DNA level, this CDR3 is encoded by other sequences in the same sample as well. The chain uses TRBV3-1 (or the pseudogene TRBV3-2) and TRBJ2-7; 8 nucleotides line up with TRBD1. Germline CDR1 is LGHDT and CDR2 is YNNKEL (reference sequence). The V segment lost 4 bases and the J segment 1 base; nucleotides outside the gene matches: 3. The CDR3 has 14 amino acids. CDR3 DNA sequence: TGTGCCAGCAGCCCCGGACAGGGTTCCTACGAGCAGTACTTC. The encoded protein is CASSPGQGSYEQYF.

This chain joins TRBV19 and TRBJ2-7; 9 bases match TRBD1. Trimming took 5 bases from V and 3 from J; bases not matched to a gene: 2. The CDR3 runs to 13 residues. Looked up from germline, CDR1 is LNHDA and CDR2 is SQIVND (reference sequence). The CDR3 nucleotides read TGTGCCAGTAGTCCGGACAGGGGCTACGAGCAGTACTTC. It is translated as CASSPDRGYEQYF. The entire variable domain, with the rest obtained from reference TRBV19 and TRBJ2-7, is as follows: DGGITQSPKYLFRKEGQNVTLSCEQNLNHDAMYWYRQDPGQGLRLIYYSQIVNDFQKGDIAEGYSVSREKKESFPLTVTSAQKNPTAFYLCASSPDRGYEQYFGPGTRLTVT.

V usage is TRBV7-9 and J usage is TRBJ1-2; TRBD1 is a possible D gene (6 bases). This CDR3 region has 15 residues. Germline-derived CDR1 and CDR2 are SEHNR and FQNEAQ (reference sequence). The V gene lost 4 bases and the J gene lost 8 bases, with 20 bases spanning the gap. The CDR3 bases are TGTGCCAGCAGCTCAATTAAGGGGGGGCGCCAGGGCTACACCTTC. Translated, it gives CASSSIKGGRQGYTF.

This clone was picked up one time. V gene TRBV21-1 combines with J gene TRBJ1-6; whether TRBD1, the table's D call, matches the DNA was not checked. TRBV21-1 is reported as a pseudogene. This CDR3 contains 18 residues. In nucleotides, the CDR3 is TGTGCCAGCAGCAAAAGACGGGACACGAGCTCCTATAATTCACCCCTCCACTTT. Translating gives CASSKRRDTSSYNSPLHF.

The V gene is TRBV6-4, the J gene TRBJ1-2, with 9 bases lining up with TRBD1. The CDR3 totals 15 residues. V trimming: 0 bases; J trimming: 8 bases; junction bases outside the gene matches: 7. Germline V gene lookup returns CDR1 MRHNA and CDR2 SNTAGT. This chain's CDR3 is CASSDSPDRGGGYTF. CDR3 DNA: TGTGCCAGCAGTGACTCTCCGGACAGGGGAGGAGGCTACACCTTC.

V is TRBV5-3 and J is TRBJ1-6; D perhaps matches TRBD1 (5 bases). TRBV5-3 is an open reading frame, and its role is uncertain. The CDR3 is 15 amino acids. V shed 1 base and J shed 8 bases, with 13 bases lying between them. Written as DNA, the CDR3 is TGTGCCAGAAGCTTGTCGGGGGTAAGTGATTCACCCCTCCACTTT. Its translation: CARSLSGVSDSPLHF.

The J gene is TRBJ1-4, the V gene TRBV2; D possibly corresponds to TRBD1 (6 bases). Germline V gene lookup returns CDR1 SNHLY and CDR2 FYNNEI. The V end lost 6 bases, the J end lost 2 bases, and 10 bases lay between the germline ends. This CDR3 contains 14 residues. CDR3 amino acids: CASRTGHTNEKLFF. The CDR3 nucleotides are TGTGCCAGCAGAACGGGACACACTAATGAAAAACTGTTTTTT.

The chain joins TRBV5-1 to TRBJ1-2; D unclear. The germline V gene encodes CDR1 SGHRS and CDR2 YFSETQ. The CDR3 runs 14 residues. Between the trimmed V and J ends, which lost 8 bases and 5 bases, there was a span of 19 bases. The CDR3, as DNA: TGCGCCAGTTCCTTAGTGGGCCCCAGTTATGGCTACACCTTC. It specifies CASSLVGPSYGYTF.

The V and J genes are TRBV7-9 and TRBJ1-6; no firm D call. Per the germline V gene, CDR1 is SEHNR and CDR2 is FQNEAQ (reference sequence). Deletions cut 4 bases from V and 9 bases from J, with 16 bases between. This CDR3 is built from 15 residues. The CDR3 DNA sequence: TGTGCCAGCAGCTCCGGAGGGAGGGCCGGTTCACCCCTCCACTTT. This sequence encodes CASSSGGRAGSPLHF.

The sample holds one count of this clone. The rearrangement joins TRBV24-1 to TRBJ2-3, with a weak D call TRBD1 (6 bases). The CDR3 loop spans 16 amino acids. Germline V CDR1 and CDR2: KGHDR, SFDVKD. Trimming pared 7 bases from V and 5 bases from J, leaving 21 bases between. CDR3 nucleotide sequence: TGTGCCACCAGCCACTCCCAACCGGGACACAAAGATACGCAGTATTTT. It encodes CATSHSQPGHKDTQYF.

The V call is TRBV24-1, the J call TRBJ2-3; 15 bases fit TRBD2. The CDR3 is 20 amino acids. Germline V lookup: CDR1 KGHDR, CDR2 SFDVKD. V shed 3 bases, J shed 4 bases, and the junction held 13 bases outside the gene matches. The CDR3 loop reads CATSDRGAKRTSGGADTQYF. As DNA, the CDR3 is TGTGCCACCAGTGATCGGGGAGCCAAAAGGACTAGCGGGGGGGCAGATACGCAGTATTTT.

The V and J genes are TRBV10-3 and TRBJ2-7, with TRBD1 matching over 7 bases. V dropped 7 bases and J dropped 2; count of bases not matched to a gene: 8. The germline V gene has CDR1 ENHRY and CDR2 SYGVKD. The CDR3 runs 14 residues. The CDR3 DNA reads TGTGCCATCAAGAAGACAGGGCCCGCCTACGAGCAGTACTTC. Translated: CAIKKTGPAYEQYF.

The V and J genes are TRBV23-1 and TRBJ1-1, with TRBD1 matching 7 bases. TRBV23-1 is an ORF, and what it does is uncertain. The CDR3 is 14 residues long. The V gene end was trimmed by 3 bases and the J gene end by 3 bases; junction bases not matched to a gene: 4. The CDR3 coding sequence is TGCGCCAGCAGTCATGGGACAGTCGACACTGAAGCTTTCTTT. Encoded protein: CASSHGTVDTEAFF.